The entry below describes one TCR beta chain. These data come from a study of blood T cell repertoires in COVID-19. Overall study context: Some COVID-19 samples were acute and others convalescent; all came from the United States, Italy and Spain. PBMCs, B-cell-depleted T cells, or T cells were the source of the cDNA or gDNA that made up the material.

CDR3 length equals 14 residues. With 2 bases clipped from V and 1 base from J, the junction kept 1 base outside the gene matches. In the study's own analysis: Amplified reference gene primers provided the basis for estimating nucleated cell counts. The assay was immunoSEQ multiplex PCR, and TCRdb's table has in-frame clones only and misses some. V, J and clone size are those of that table, while D and trimming were read from the DNA. The profile covers just over 200,000 clones, with around 82% appearing a single time and around 6% taken by the ten largest. Sequenced: peripheral blood. This rearrangement joins TRBV23-1 to TRBJ1-1; TRBD1 agrees at 7 bases. TRBV23-1 is placed among ORFs of uncertain function. This TCR came from a woman in her 70s with acute or convalescent COVID-19. For the CDR3, the DNA is TGCGCCAGCAGTCAAAGGACAGGGAACACTGAAGCTTTCTTT. This encodes CASSQRTGNTEAFF.